The next 12 T cell receptor beta chains were all read from a single sample in a study of blood T cell repertoires in COVID-19. Generated by immunoSEQ multiplex PCR, the TCRdb table keeps only in-frame clones and is missing some. In the table there are about 96,000 clones, roughly 83% of which are singletons. Input material: peripheral blood. The receptors come from a woman aged 55-70 years with acute or convalescent COVID-19.

The V and J genes are TRBV30 and TRBJ1-6; D possibly corresponds to TRBD1 (6 bases). V lost 2 bases to trimming and J lost 6 bases, with 23 bases between them. Germline V gene lookup returns CDR1 GTSNPN and CDR2 SVGIG (reference sequence). This CDR3 region has 18 residues. Here the CDR3 reads CAWSLSTERGFGNSPLHF. CDR3 in DNA: TGTGCCTGGAGTCTAAGCACAGAGAGGGGGTTCGGTAATTCACCCCTCCACTTT.

This chain joins TRBV5-1 and TRBJ1-2; D not certain. This CDR3 is 13 amino acids long. V was pared by 7 bases and J by 8 bases, with 18 bases between. The germline gives CDR1 SGHRS, CDR2 YFSETQ. CDR3 sequence: CASSPRGGSGYTF. CDR3 bases: TGCGCCAGCTCTCCCCGTGGCGGGAGCGGCTACACCTTC.

The gene calls are TRBV2 and TRBJ1-5; 7 positions match TRBD1. The CDR3 contains 14 residues. Germline V CDR1 and CDR2: SNHLY, FYNNEI. Trimming took 5 bases from V and 3 from J; bases not matched to a gene: 4. This CDR3 is CASSLQGNNQPQHF. In DNA form, the CDR3 reads TGTGCCAGCAGTTTACAGGGGAACAATCAGCCCCAGCATTTT.

The V call is TRBV3-1 (or the pseudogene TRBV3-2), the J call TRBJ1-2; no reliable D call. CDR3 size: 15 residues. Germline V gene sequence: CDR1 LGHDT, CDR2 YNNKEL (reference sequence). V was trimmed by 1 base and J by 4 bases, leaving 13 bases between them. Written as DNA, the CDR3 is TGTGCCAGCAGCCAAGCCCAAACTAGAGGCTATGGCTACACCTTC. Amino acid sequence: CASSQAQTRGYGYTF.

This clone was counted between two and nine times. The CDR3 region is CASTEWYSSSTDTQYF. In DNA form, the CDR3 reads TGTGCCAGCACCGAGTGGTATTCCTCTTCCACAGATACGCAGTATTTT. This chain joins TRBV5-6 and TRBJ2-3; D unclear. The CDR3 consists of 16 residues. Per the germline V gene, CDR1 is SGHDT and CDR2 is YYEEEE. The V gene lost 6 bases and the J gene lost 2 bases, with 19 bases spanning the gap.

The CDR3 loop reads CASSPRTDNQPQHF. CDR3 bases: TGTGCCAGCAGCCCCAGGACAGATAATCAGCCCCAGCATTTT. The chain couples TRBV5-5 to TRBJ1-5; D is perhaps TRBD1 (6 bases). The CDR3 runs to 14 residues. Trimming took off 4 bases at V and 4 bases at J, with 12 bases between the two ends. Germline V CDR1 and CDR2: SGHKS, YYEKEE (reference sequence).

The chain is built from TRBV15 and TRBJ1-2, with a tentative D call TRBD1 (5 bases). CDR3 length: 15 amino acids. Between the trimmed V and J ends, which lost 3 bases and 5 bases, there was a span of 16 bases. Germline lookup yields CDR1 LNHNV and CDR2 YYDKDF (reference sequence). CDR3 sequence: CATSSAAGQEYGYTF. CDR3 DNA: TGTGCCACCAGCAGCGCTGCCGGACAAGAATATGGCTACACCTTC. Together with reference TRBV15 and TRBJ1-2, the CDR3 gives the full variable domain: DAMVIQNPRYQVTQFGKPVTLSCSQTLNHNVMYWYQQKSSQAPKLLFHYYDKDFNNEADTPDNFQSRRPNTSFCFLDIRSPGLGDTAMYLCATSSAAGQEYGYTFGSGTRLTVV.

V is TRBV27 and J is TRBJ2-2; the D gene is possibly TRBD2 (6 bases). Germline CDR1 is MNHEY and CDR2 is SMNVEV (reference sequence). The CDR3 totals 14 residues. V lost 8 bases and J 2 bases, leaving 12 bases between the germline ends. CDR3 DNA sequence: TGTGCCAGCGGGCGGGGCCCAAACACCGGGGAGCTGTTTTTT. As protein: CASGRGPNTGELFF.

The chain's CDR3 is CASSLDLSGANVLTF. In DNA form, the CDR3 reads TGTGCCAGCAGCTTAGACCTATCTGGGGCCAACGTCCTGACTTTC. This chain connects TRBV7-2 to TRBJ2-6; unclear D gene. Trimming took off 1 base at V and 1 base at J, with 5 bases between the two ends. The CDR3 loop spans 15 amino acids. Per germline, CDR1 SGHTA and CDR2 FQGNSA.

This chain connects TRBV29-1 to TRBJ2-1; D possibly corresponds to TRBD2 (7 bases). This CDR3 contains 13 residues. CDR1 and CDR2 from the germline V gene are SQVTM and ANQGSEA. CDR3 DNA sequence: TGCACCGCCATGGGGGGCGCTGGGGAGGGGCAGTTCTTC. Amino acid sequence: CTAMGGAGEGQFF.

V usage is TRBV7-2 and J usage is TRBJ1-5; D unclear. V was clipped by 5 bases and J by 4 bases, with 9 bases between them. The CDR3 extends over 13 amino acids. The germline CDR1 and CDR2 sequences are SGHTA and FQGNSA. Written as DNA, the CDR3 is TGTGCCAGCAGCCCCGAGGTTAATCAGCCCCAGCATTTT. Translated: CASSPEVNQPQHF.

This chain connects TRBV11-3 to TRBJ2-2; TRBD2 matches 14 bases. Germline-derived CDR1 and CDR2 are SGHNT and YENEEA. The CDR3 runs 18 residues. The V gene end was trimmed by 6 bases and the J gene end by 3 bases; junction bases not matched to a gene: 9. CDR3 in amino acids: CASSSKTSGGADTGELFF. The CDR3 DNA follows: TGTGCCAGCAGTTCCAAGACTAGCGGGGGGGCCGACACCGGGGAGCTGTTTTTT.